The 12 T cell receptor beta chains below all came from one sample that was sequenced in a study of blood T cell repertoires in COVID-19. Generated by immunoSEQ multiplex PCR, the TCRdb table keeps only in-frame clones and is missing some. The sample lists about 200,000 clones; around nine tenths were seen once. Source material: peripheral blood. All receptors derive from a man aged 50 or older with acute or convalescent COVID-19.

The rearrangement links TRBV13 to TRBJ1-1, with D possibly being TRBD1 (5 bases). V lost 0 bases and J lost 7, with 9 bases in between. Per the germline V gene, CDR1 is PRHDT and CDR2 is FYEKMQ (reference sequence). The CDR3 runs 13 residues. CDR3 sequence reads: CASSLGRGYEAFF. In nucleotides, the CDR3 is TGTGCCAGCAGCTTAGGCCGGGGGTATGAAGCTTTCTTT.

The V and J genes are TRBV6-5 and TRBJ2-3; D call uncertain. This CDR3 is built from 14 residues. V was clipped by 6 bases and J by 0 bases, with 10 bases between them. Germline V gene lookup returns CDR1 MNHEY and CDR2 SVGAGI. CDR3 coding DNA: TGTGCCAGCAGCAGGTTTACTAGCACAGATACGCAGTATTTT. Its translation is CASSRFTSTDTQYF.

This clone is a singleton in its sample. CDR3 in DNA: TGTGCCAGCAGCCCAGACAGGGTCAGGACAATGAGTGAGCAGTTCTTC. Residues: CASSPDRVRTMSEQFF. The chain recombines TRBV5-6 with TRBJ2-1; 7 bases fit TRBD1. Germline V gene data show CDR1 as SGHDT and CDR2 as YYEEEE. V was pared by 4 bases and J by 9 bases, with 16 bases of the junction left unmatched. CDR3 length: 16 residues.

The chain uses TRBV7-6 and TRBJ1-2, with 7 bases lining up with TRBD1. The V segment lost 5 bases and the J segment 2 bases; nucleotides outside the gene matches: 8. Germline CDR1 SGHVS, CDR2 FNYEAQ. CDR3 size: 15 residues. Here the CDR3 DNA reads TGTGCCAGCAGCCCCGCTAAGGGACAGAACTATGGCTACACCTTC. It specifies CASSPAKGQNYGYTF.

This sequence joins TRBV7-6 and TRBJ2-7, with a tentative D call TRBD2 (5 bases). V was trimmed by 0 bases and J by 7 bases, leaving 16 bases between them. Per germline, CDR1 SGHVS and CDR2 FNYEAQ. The CDR3 loop spans 15 amino acids. The CDR3 is CASSLAGGSQGEQYF. The CDR3 nucleotides are TGTGCCAGCAGCTTAGCAGGAGGATCCCAAGGAGAGCAGTACTTC. Looking up the rest from reference TRBV7-6 and TRBJ2-7 gives the full variable domain: GAGVSQSPRYKVTKRGQDVALRCDPISGHVSLYWYRQALGQGPEFLTYFNYEAQQDKSGLPNDRFSAERPEGSISTLTIQRTEQRDSAMYRCASSLAGGSQGEQYFGPGTRLTVT.

The genes are TRBV7-3 and TRBJ2-1; a weak D match, TRBD1 (6 bases). The V gene lost 4 bases and the J gene lost 6 bases, with 10 bases spanning the gap. The CDR3 consists of 13 residues. The germline CDR1 and CDR2 sequences are SGHTA and FQGTGA. CDR3 loop: CASSSGQLNEQFF. CDR3 nucleotides: TGTGCCAGCAGCTCCGGACAGCTCAATGAGCAGTTCTTC.

This chain uses TRBV29-1 with TRBJ2-2; perhaps TRBD1 as D (7 bases). The CDR3 totals 14 residues. Germline values: CDR1 SQVTM, CDR2 ANQGSEA. Between the trimmed V and J ends, which lost 6 bases and 3 bases, there was a span of 14 bases. The CDR3, as DNA: TGCAGCGTCCAGCAGGGGGGCGACACCGGGGAGCTGTTTTTT. This codes for CSVQQGGDTGELFF.

The rearrangement joins TRBV16 to TRBJ1-1; 7 nucleotides agree with TRBD1. The CDR3 has 14 residues. V shed 2 bases and J 4 bases; nucleotides not matched to a gene: 4. Germline lookup yields CDR1 KGHSY and CDR2 FQNENV. The CDR3: CASSQRQGSTEAFF. Here the CDR3 DNA reads TGTGCCAGCAGCCAAAGACAGGGATCCACTGAAGCTTTCTTT.

The V call is TRBV9, the J call TRBJ1-2; 7 nucleotides match TRBD1. CDR1 and CDR2 (germline): SGDLS, YYNGEE. The CDR3 is 13 amino acids. V gave up 5 bases and J gave up 8 bases; unmatched junction bases: 9. CDR3: CASRFTGDGGYTF. CDR3 nucleotides: TGTGCCAGCAGATTCACAGGGGACGGAGGCTACACCTTC.

V gene TRBV6-5 combines with J gene TRBJ1-5, with 9 nucleotides matching TRBD1. This CDR3 is built from 15 residues. Looked up from germline, CDR1 is MNHEY and CDR2 is SVGAGI. V was clipped by 10 bases and J by 7 bases; unmatched bases: 14. CDR3 amino acids: CATVHKQGAWQPQHF. In nucleotides, the CDR3 is TGTGCCACAGTTCACAAACAGGGGGCTTGGCAGCCCCAGCATTTT.

The chain combines TRBV28 with TRBJ1-3; D is ambiguous. V was trimmed by 5 bases and J by 4 bases, leaving 12 bases between them. This CDR3 has 14 residues. Germline V gives CDR1 MDHEN, CDR2 SYDVKM. CDR3 protein: CASSPFERGNTIYF. DNA of the CDR3: TGTGCCAGCAGTCCCTTCGAGCGGGGAAACACCATATATTTT.

This rearrangement joins TRBV27 to TRBJ2-3; the D is unclear. The germline V gene encodes CDR1 MNHEY and CDR2 SMNVEV (reference sequence). The CDR3 is 14 residues long. Trimming cost V 3 bases and J 2 bases, with 9 bases left between them. The CDR3: CASSFFPHTDTQYF. CDR3 in DNA: TGTGCCAGCAGTTTTTTCCCACACACAGATACGCAGTATTTT.